This T cell receptor beta chain derives from a study of T cells in Graves' hyperthyroidism and ophthalmopathy. Looking at the study overall: Before treatment of any kind, peripheral blood was taken at initial diagnosis. Study-wide results and limits: Progression to ophthalmopathy was predicted a median of roughly seven months early. Blood samples included most of the expanded thyroid clonotypes exceeding 0.001.

Germline CDR1 and CDR2: SNHLY and FYNNEI. The CDR3 length is 16 residues. V shed 6 bases, J shed 10 bases, and the junction held 17 bases outside the gene matches. The table lists this clonotype with many counts. What it binds is not known. It was RNA transcripts that yielded the amplified TCR beta CDR3 regions. The HTBI primer set drove a first-round RT-PCR of the TCR CDR3. TCRdb redid the calling of the multiplex PCR reads with MiXCR, one entry per CDR3 protein. The sample consists of about 380,000 distinct CDR3 sequences, approximately 13% of them appearing once. This TCR was recovered from a woman in her sixties or seventies with Graves' hyperthyroidism. Sequenced: blood. The genes are TRBV2 and TRBJ2-1; TRBD2 matches at 8 bases. In DNA form, the CDR3 reads TGTGCCAGCAGGGCCTCGAGGGGACTAGAATCCGTCGAGCAGTTCTTC. Protein product: CASRASRGLESVEQFF.